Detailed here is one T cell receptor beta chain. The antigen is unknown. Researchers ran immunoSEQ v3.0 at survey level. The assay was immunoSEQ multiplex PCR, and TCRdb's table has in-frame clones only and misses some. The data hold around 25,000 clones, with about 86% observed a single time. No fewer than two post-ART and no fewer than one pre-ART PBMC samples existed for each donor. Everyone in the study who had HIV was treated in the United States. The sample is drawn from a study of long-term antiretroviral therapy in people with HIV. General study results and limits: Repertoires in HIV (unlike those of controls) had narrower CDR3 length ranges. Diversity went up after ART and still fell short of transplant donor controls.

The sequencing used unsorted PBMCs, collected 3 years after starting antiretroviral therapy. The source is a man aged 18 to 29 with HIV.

The DNA of the CDR3 is TGTGCCAGCGGGAACAGGGGGCCTGGCTACACCTTC. Encoded protein: CASGNRGPGYTF. The rearrangement uses TRBV28 and TRBJ1-2, with 9 positions matching TRBD1. The germline CDR1 and CDR2 sequences are MDHEN and SYDVKM. The CDR3 spans 12 residues. V gave up 8 bases and J gave up 7 bases; unmatched junction bases: 5.